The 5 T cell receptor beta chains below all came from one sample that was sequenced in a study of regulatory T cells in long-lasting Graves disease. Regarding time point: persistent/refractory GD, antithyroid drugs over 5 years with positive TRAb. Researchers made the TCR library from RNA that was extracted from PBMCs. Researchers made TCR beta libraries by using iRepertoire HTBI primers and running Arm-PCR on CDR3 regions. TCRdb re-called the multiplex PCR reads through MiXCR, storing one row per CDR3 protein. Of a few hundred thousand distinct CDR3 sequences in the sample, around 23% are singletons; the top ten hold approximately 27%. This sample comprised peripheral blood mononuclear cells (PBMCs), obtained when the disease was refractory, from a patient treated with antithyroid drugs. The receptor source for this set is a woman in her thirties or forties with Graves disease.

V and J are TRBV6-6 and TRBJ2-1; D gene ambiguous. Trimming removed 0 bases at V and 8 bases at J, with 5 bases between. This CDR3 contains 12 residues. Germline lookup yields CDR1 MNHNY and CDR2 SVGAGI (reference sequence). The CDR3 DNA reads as TGTGCCAGCAGTTACTCGTCCCATGAGCAGTTCTTC. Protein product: CASSYSSHEQFF.

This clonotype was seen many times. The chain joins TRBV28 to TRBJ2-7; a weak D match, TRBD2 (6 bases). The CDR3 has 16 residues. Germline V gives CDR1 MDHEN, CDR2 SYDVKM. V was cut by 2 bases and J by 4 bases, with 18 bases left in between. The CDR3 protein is CASSLDRWGERYEQYF. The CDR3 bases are TGTGCCAGCAGTTTAGACCGGTGGGGGGAGAGGTACGAGCAGTACTTC.

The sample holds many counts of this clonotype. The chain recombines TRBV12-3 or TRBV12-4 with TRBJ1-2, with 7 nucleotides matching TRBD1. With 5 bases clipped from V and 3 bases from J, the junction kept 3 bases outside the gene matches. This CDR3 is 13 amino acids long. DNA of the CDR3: TGTGCCAGCAGTGACAGGGACGACTATGGCTACACCTTC. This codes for CASSDRDDYGYTF.

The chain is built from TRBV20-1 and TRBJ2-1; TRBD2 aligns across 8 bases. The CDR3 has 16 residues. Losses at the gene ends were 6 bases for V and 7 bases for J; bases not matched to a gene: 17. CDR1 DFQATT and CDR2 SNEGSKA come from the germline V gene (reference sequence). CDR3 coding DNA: TGCAGTGCCCTCGGGGGGGAGGTGGTCACAAGGAATGAGCAGTTCTTC. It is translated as CSALGGEVVTRNEQFF.

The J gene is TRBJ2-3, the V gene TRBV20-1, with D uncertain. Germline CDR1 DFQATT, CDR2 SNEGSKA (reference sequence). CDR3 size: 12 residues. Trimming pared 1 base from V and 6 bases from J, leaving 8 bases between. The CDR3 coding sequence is TGCAGTGCTAGAGTTGTGGCGGATACGCAGTATTTT. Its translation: CSARVVADTQYF.